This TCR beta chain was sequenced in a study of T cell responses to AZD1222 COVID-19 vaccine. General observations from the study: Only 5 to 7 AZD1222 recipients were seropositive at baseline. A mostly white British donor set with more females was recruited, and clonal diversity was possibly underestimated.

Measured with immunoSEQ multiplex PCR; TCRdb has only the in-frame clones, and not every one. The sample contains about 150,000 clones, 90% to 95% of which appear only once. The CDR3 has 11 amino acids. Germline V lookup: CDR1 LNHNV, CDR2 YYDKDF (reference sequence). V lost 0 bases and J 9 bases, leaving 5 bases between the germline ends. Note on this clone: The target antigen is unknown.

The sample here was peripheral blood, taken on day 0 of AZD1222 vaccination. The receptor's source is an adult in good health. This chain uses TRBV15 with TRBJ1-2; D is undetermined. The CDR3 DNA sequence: TGTGCCACCAGCAGAGATGAGAGCTACACCTTC. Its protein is CATSRDESYTF.